A selection of T cell receptor beta chains follows, all from one sample in a study of T cell responses to AZD1222 COVID-19 vaccine. TCRdb keeps only in-frame clones here, not all; method: immunoSEQ multiplex PCR. In the table there are some 160,000 clones, more than 85% of which are singletons. Sequences were derived from peripheral blood, sampled on day 0 of AZD1222 vaccination. These receptors were collected from an adult in good health. The CDR3 runs from the conserved cysteine through the conserved F or W. The order of the fields is clone size, D gene, J gene, V gene, CDR3 protein, CDR3 DNA. A D gene is named only where the DNA matches it firmly. Clone size is shown for a subset of rows, as once, few, many or a class of expanded clone.

clone_size: -; d_call: -; j_call: TRBJ2-1; v_call: TRBV28; cdr3_aa: CATYGTEASDEQFF; cdr3_nt: TGTGCGACCTATGGGACCGAGGCCTCAGATGAGCAGTTCTTC
clone_size: -; d_call: -; j_call: TRBJ1-1; v_call: TRBV7-9; cdr3_aa: CASRRTGFEGTEAFF; cdr3_nt: TGTGCCAGCAGGAGGACCGGATTTGAGGGCACTGAAGCTTTCTTT
clone_size: -; d_call: -; j_call: TRBJ2-3; v_call: TRBV6-5; cdr3_aa: CASSYGLAGSTDTQYF; cdr3_nt: TGTGCCAGCAGTTACGGTCTTGCGGGGAGCACAGATACGCAGTATTTT
clone_size: -; d_call: -; j_call: TRBJ1-1; v_call: TRBV5-6; cdr3_aa: CASSLYGEAFF; cdr3_nt: TGTGCCAGCAGCTTATACGGGGAAGCTTTCTTT
clone_size: -; d_call: -; j_call: TRBJ1-6; v_call: TRBV5-1; cdr3_aa: CASSLSGFNSPLHF; cdr3_nt: TGCGCCAGCAGCCTGTCAGGGTTTAATTCACCCCTCCACTTT
clone_size: -; d_call: TRBD2; j_call: TRBJ2-7; v_call: TRBV5-1; cdr3_aa: CASSFVGASGVPEQYF; cdr3_nt: TGCGCCAGCAGCTTCGTTGGGGCTAGCGGGGTACCTGAGCAGTACTTC
clone_size: -; d_call: TRBD1; j_call: TRBJ1-1; v_call: TRBV18; cdr3_aa: CASSPGQGWTEAFF; cdr3_nt: TGTGCCAGCTCACCGGGACAGGGCTGGACTGAAGCTTTCTTT
clone_size: -; d_call: -; j_call: TRBJ1-1; v_call: TRBV19; cdr3_aa: CASSFGTPNTEAFF; cdr3_nt: TGTGCCAGTAGTTTTGGGACACCGAACACTGAAGCTTTCTTT
clone_size: -; d_call: -; j_call: TRBJ1-4; v_call: TRBV12-3/TRBV12-4; cdr3_aa: CASSLEGVKLFF; cdr3_nt: TGTGCCAGCAGTTTGGAGGGAGTCAAACTGTTTTTT
clone_size: -; d_call: TRBD1; j_call: TRBJ1-1; v_call: TRBV5-1; cdr3_aa: CASNREQGAMGNTEAFF; cdr3_nt: TGCGCCAGCAACCGCGAACAGGGGGCGATGGGGAACACTGAAGCTTTCTTT
clone_size: once; d_call: TRBD1; j_call: TRBJ2-1; v_call: TRBV14; cdr3_aa: CASSRLGQGVDNEQFF; cdr3_nt: TGTGCCAGCAGCCGCCTAGGACAGGGAGTGGACAATGAGCAGTTCTTC
clone_size: -; d_call: -; j_call: TRBJ2-3; v_call: TRBV6-5; cdr3_aa: CASSYSGFRSGTQYF; cdr3_nt: TGTGCCAGCAGTTACTCTGGGTTTAGGTCTGGTACGCAGTATTTT
clone_size: -; d_call: -; j_call: TRBJ1-1; v_call: TRBV7-9; cdr3_aa: CASSLAPGAVPEAFF; cdr3_nt: TGTGCCAGCAGCTTAGCGCCAGGGGCCGTCCCTGAAGCTTTCTTT
clone_size: -; d_call: -; j_call: TRBJ1-1; v_call: TRBV7-2; cdr3_aa: CASSLRRPEPNTEAFF; cdr3_nt: TGTGCCAGCAGCTTAAGGCGTCCGGAACCGAACACTGAAGCTTTCTTT
clone_size: -; d_call: -; j_call: TRBJ1-2; v_call: TRBV12-3/TRBV12-4; cdr3_aa: CASKGGRWYGYTF; cdr3_nt: TGTGCCAGCAAGGGGGGGCGTTGGTATGGCTACACCTTC
clone_size: -; d_call: -; j_call: TRBJ2-5; v_call: TRBV12-3/TRBV12-4; cdr3_aa: CASSFAGEETQYF; cdr3_nt: TGTGCCAGCAGTTTCGCAGGGGAAGAGACCCAGTACTTC
clone_size: -; d_call: TRBD1; j_call: TRBJ1-2; v_call: TRBV6-2/TRBV6-3; cdr3_aa: CASSYSTFGTGLAYGYTF; cdr3_nt: TGTGCCAGCAGTTACTCGACGTTTGGGACAGGGCTTGCGTATGGCTACACCTTC
clone_size: -; d_call: TRBD1; j_call: TRBJ1-6; v_call: TRBV6-2/TRBV6-3; cdr3_aa: CASSRRTGGRALHF; cdr3_nt: TGTGCCAGCAGTAGGAGGACAGGCGGTCGAGCCCTCCACTTT
clone_size: -; d_call: -; j_call: TRBJ1-2; v_call: TRBV30; cdr3_aa: CASAQGQSYTF; cdr3_nt: TGTGCGTCGGCCCAGGGGCAGAGCTACACCTTC
clone_size: -; d_call: -; j_call: TRBJ1-6; v_call: TRBV4-2; cdr3_aa: CASSQAGSSYNSPLHF; cdr3_nt: TGTGCCAGCAGCCAAGCCGGGAGCTCCTATAATTCACCCCTCCACTTT
clone_size: -; d_call: -; j_call: TRBJ1-5; v_call: TRBV2; cdr3_aa: CASRKGRGWQPQHF; cdr3_nt: TGTGCCAGCAGGAAAGGGAGGGGTTGGCAGCCCCAGCATTTT
clone_size: -; d_call: TRBD2; j_call: TRBJ2-3; v_call: TRBV5-6; cdr3_aa: CASSPGLAVTDTQYF; cdr3_nt: TGTGCCAGCAGCCCGGGACTAGCGGTCACAGATACGCAGTATTTT
clone_size: -; d_call: -; j_call: TRBJ2-4; v_call: TRBV7-5; cdr3_aa: CARSLVRQARLAKNIQYF; cdr3_nt: TGTGCCAGAAGCTTGGTTCGACAGGCAAGACTAGCCAAAAACATTCAGTACTTC
clone_size: -; d_call: TRBD1; j_call: TRBJ1-4; v_call: TRBV28; cdr3_aa: CASSSTGILEKLFF; cdr3_nt: TGTGCCAGCAGTTCGACAGGGATTCTGGAAAAACTGTTTTTT
clone_size: -; d_call: -; j_call: TRBJ2-7; v_call: TRBV30; cdr3_aa: CAWTGDSTYEQYF; cdr3_nt: TGTGCCTGGACGGGAGACAGCACCTACGAGCAGTACTTC
clone_size: -; d_call: TRBD1; j_call: TRBJ2-6; v_call: TRBV20-1; cdr3_aa: CSASQGVPSGANVLTF; cdr3_nt: TGCAGTGCTAGTCAGGGGGTTCCCTCTGGGGCCAACGTCCTGACTTTC
clone_size: -; d_call: -; j_call: TRBJ1-2; v_call: TRBV6-5; cdr3_aa: CASSQPPWAYGYTF; cdr3_nt: TGTGCCAGCAGTCAACCACCTTGGGCCTATGGCTACACCTTC
clone_size: -; d_call: -; j_call: TRBJ1-5; v_call: TRBV6-5; cdr3_aa: CASSPNWGSNQPQHF; cdr3_nt: TGTGCCAGCAGCCCAAATTGGGGGAGCAATCAGCCCCAGCATTTT
clone_size: -; d_call: -; j_call: TRBJ2-7; v_call: TRBV18; cdr3_aa: CASSPLGVDYEQYF; cdr3_nt: TGTGCCAGCTCACCACTCGGGGTCGACTACGAGCAGTACTTC
clone_size: -; d_call: -; j_call: TRBJ1-5; v_call: TRBV4-1; cdr3_aa: CASSQGSHTNQPQHF; cdr3_nt: TGCGCCAGCAGCCAAGGGTCACACACCAATCAGCCCCAGCATTTT
clone_size: -; d_call: -; j_call: TRBJ1-2; v_call: TRBV3-1/TRBV3-2; cdr3_aa: CASSPGTPNYGYTF; cdr3_nt: TGTGCCAGCAGCCCCGGGACACCTAACTATGGCTACACCTTC
clone_size: few; d_call: -; j_call: TRBJ2-5; v_call: TRBV18; cdr3_aa: CASSPDIWRGKIQETQYF; cdr3_nt: TGTGCCAGCTCACCCGATATTTGGCGGGGAAAAATCCAAGAGACCCAGTACTTC
clone_size: -; d_call: -; j_call: TRBJ1-5; v_call: TRBV5-1; cdr3_aa: CASSLVPGANQPQHF; cdr3_nt: TGCGCCAGCAGCTTGGTTCCGGGGGCGAATCAGCCCCAGCATTTT
clone_size: few; d_call: -; j_call: TRBJ1-2; v_call: TRBV2; cdr3_aa: CASSERPDTYGYTF; cdr3_nt: TGTGCCAGCAGTGAAAGGCCAGACACATATGGCTACACCTTC
clone_size: -; d_call: -; j_call: TRBJ2-2; v_call: TRBV5-1; cdr3_aa: CASSMGSTNTGELFF; cdr3_nt: TGCGCCAGCAGCATGGGGAGTACGAACACCGGGGAGCTGTTTTTT